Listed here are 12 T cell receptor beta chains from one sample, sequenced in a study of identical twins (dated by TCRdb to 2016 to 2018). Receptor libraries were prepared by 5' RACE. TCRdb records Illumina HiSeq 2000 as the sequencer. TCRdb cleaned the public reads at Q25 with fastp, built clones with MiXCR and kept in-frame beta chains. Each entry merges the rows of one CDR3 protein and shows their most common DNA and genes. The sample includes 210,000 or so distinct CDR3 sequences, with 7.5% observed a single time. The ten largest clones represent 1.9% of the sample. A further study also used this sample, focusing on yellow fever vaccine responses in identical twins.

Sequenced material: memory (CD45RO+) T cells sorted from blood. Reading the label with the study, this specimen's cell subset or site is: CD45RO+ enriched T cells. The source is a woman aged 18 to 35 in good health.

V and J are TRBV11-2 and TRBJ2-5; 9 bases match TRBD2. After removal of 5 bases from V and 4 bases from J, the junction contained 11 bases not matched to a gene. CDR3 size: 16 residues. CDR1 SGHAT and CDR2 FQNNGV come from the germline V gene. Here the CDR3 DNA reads TGTGCCAGCAGCATAAAAAGCGGGAGGCTAGGAGAGACCCAGTACTTC. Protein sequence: CASSIKSGRLGETQYF.

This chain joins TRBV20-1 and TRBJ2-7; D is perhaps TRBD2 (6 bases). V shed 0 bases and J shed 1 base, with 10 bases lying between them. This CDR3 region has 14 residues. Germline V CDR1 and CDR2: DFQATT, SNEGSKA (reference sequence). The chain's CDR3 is CSARDWGESYEQYF. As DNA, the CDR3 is TGCAGTGCTAGAGATTGGGGGGAGTCCTACGAGCAGTACTTC.

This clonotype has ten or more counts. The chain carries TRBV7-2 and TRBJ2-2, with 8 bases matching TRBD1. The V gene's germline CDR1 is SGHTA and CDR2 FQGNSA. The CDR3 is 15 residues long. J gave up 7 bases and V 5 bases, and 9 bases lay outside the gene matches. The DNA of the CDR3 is TGTGCCAGCAGCCCCCAGGGGGCGAGGTTCGGGGAGCTGTTTTTT. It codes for CASSPQGARFGELFF.

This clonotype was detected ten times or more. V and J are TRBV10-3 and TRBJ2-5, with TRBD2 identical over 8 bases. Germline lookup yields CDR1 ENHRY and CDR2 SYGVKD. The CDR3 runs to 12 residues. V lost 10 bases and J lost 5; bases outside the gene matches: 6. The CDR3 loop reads CATWTSKETQYF. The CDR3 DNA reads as TGTGCCACTTGGACTAGCAAGGAGACCCAGTACTTC.

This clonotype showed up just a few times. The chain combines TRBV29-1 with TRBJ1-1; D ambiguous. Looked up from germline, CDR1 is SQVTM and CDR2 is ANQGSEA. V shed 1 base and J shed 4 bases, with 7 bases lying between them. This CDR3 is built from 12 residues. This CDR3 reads CSVEGQITEAFF. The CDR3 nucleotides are TGCAGCGTTGAAGGGCAGATCACTGAAGCTTTCTTT.

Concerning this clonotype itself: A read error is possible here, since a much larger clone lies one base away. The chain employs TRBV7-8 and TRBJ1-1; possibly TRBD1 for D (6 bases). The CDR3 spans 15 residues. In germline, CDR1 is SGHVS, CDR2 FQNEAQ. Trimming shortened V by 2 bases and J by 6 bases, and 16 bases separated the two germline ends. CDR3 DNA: TGTGCCAGCAGCTTAATTAACAGGGAGGGCTCTGAAGCTTTCTTT. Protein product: CASSLINREGSEAFF.

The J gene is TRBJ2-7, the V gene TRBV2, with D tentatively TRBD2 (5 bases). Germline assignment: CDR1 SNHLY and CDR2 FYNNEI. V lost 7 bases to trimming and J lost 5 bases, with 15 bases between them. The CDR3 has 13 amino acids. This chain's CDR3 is CASIFGLTHEQYF. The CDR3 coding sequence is TGTGCCAGCATCTTTGGACTTACCCACGAGCAGTACTTC.

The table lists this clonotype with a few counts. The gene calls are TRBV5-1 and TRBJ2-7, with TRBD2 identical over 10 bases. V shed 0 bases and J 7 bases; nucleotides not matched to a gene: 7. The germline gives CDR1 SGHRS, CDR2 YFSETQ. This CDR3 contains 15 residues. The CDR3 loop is CASSLVGTSEREQYF. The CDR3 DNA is TGCGCCAGCAGCTTGGTGGGGACTAGCGAGAGAGAGCAGTACTTC.

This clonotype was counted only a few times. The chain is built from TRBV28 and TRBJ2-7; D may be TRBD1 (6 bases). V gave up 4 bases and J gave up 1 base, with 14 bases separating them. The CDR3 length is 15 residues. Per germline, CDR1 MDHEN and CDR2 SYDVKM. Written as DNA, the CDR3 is TGTGCCAGCAGTTACTCGCCTGACAGGTCCTACGAGCAGTACTTC. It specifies CASSYSPDRSYEQYF.

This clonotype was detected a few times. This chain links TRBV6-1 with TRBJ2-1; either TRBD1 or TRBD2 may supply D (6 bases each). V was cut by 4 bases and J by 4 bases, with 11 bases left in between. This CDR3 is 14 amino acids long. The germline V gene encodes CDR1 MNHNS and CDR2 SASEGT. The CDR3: CASSGGASYNEQFF. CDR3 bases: TGTGCCAGCAGTGGGGGGGCCTCATACAATGAGCAGTTCTTC.

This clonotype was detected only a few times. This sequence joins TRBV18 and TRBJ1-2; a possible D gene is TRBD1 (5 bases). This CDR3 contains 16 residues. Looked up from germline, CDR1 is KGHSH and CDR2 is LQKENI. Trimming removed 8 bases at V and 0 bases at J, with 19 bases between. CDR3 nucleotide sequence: TGTGCCAGCCAAGAGTTCCAGGGCCTGTCTAACTATGGCTACACCTTC. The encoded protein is CASQEFQGLSNYGYTF. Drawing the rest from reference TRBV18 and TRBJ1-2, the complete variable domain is NAGVMQNPRHLVRRRGQEARLRCSPMKGHSHVYWYRQLPEEGLKFMVYLQKENIIDESGMPKERFSAEFPKEGPSILRIQQVVRGDSAAYFCASQEFQGLSNYGYTFGSGTRLTVV.

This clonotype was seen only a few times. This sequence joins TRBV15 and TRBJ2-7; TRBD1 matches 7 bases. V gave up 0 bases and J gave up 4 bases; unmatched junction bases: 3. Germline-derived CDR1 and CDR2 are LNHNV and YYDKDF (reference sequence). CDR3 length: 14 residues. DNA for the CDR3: TGTGCCACCAGCAGAGATTACAGGGGATACGAGCAGTACTTC. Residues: CATSRDYRGYEQYF.